The 18 T cell receptor beta chains below were found in one sample sequenced in a study of CD8 T cells in ankylosing spondylitis. TCRdb fed the 5' RACE reads into MiXCR, producing one record per CDR3 protein. The sample lists approximately 250,000 distinct CDR3 sequences; under 8.5% were seen once. The source material was blood, either unsorted or a sorted T cell fraction (not recorded which). These receptors all come from a female donor with ankylosing spondylitis or in good health (not recorded which).

This chain joins TRBV18 and TRBJ2-5; TRBD2 matches at 10 bases. J gave up 4 bases and V 6 bases, and 8 bases lay outside the gene matches. Germline V gene lookup returns CDR1 KGHSH and CDR2 LQKENI. The CDR3 sequence is 15 residues long. CDR3 in amino acids: CASSSAGGPRETQYF. The CDR3 DNA is TGTGCCAGCTCTTCAGCGGGAGGGCCGCGAGAGACCCAGTACTTC.

The chain combines TRBV23-1 with TRBJ2-3; D is perhaps TRBD1 or TRBD2 (6 bases each). TRBV23-1 is treated as an ORF (open reading frame) with a function not yet certain. Trimming pared 3 bases from V and 5 bases from J, leaving 21 bases between. The CDR3 runs 17 residues. The CDR3: CASSQWARGRGGDTQYF. The DNA of the CDR3 is TGCGCCAGCAGTCAGTGGGCACGGGGGCGAGGAGGAGATACGCAGTATTTT.

This clonotype was seen many times. The rearrangement links TRBV12-3 or TRBV12-4 to TRBJ1-4, with D perhaps TRBD1 (6 bases). The CDR3 covers 15 residues. Between the trimmed V and J ends, which lost 5 bases and 3 bases, there was a span of 13 bases. CDR3: CASSPPGHSNEKLFF. CDR3 in DNA: TGTGCCAGCAGTCCCCCGGGACACTCTAATGAAAAACTGTTTTTT.

This clonotype was seen many times. V and J are TRBV10-3 and TRBJ1-3; 9 bases match TRBD1. In germline, CDR1 is ENHRY, CDR2 SYGVKD. The CDR3 sequence is 14 residues long. Trimming removed 8 bases from V and 2 bases from J; junction bases left unmatched: 4. CDR3 nucleotide sequence: TGTGCCATCCGACAGGGGGAAACTGGAAACACCATATATTTT. Its translation is CAIRQGETGNTIYF.

This clonotype was recorded many times. This chain uses TRBV20-1 with TRBJ1-2; 7 bases align to TRBD1. The junction had 13 bases not matched to a gene; V was cut back by 5 bases and J by 7 bases. Germline-derived CDR1 and CDR2 are DFQATT and SNEGSKA (reference sequence). The CDR3 is made up of 14 amino acids. DNA of the CDR3: TGCAGTGCTTGGGAGGACAGGACGTTCGGTGGCTACACCTTC. It is translated as CSAWEDRTFGGYTF.

The sample holds many counts of this clonotype. DNA of the CDR3: TGTGCCAGCAGCTTAAGGCCCGACAGGGCGCTCGAGCAGTACTTC. This gives the protein CASSLRPDRALEQYF. This chain uses TRBV7-2 with TRBJ2-7, with 7 bases matching TRBD1. Trimming took 2 bases from V and 6 from J; bases not matched to a gene: 10. Germline V gene sequence: CDR1 SGHTA, CDR2 FQGNSA. This CDR3 is built from 15 residues.

This sequence joins TRBV7-2 and TRBJ2-7; TRBD2 agrees at 7 bases. The trim removed 1 base at V and 6 bases at J, leaving 9 bases unmatched. Germline V gene sequence: CDR1 SGHTA, CDR2 FQGNSA. The CDR3 has 15 residues. CDR3 bases: TGTGCCAGCAGCTTAGGAGGGAGGGCCGATTTCGAGCAGTACTTC. Its translation: CASSLGGRADFEQYF.

This clonotype was seen at least ten times. This chain joins TRBV5-5 and TRBJ1-1, with 8 bases that match TRBD1. The CDR3 has 14 amino acids. Germline V CDR1 and CDR2: SGHKS, YYEKEE (reference sequence). The V gene end was trimmed by 6 bases and the J gene end by 4 bases; junction bases not matched to a gene: 8. CDR3 bases: TGTGCCAGCACCCTACAGGGGGGCCCCACTGAAGCTTTCTTT. Translating it yields CASTLQGGPTEAFF.

This clonotype came up many times. The chain recombines TRBV20-1 with TRBJ1-1; perhaps TRBD1 as D (6 bases). CDR1 and CDR2 (germline): DFQATT, SNEGSKA (reference sequence). The V end lost 2 bases, the J end lost 1 base, and 8 bases lay between the germline ends. The CDR3 has 13 residues. The CDR3 here is CSARPRGNTEAFF. CDR3 DNA sequence: TGCAGTGCTAGACCCAGGGGGAACACTGAAGCTTTCTTT.

This clonotype was observed at least ten times. This chain connects TRBV27 to TRBJ2-7; 7 bases match TRBD1. This CDR3 comprises 15 residues. V was clipped by 5 bases and J by 3 bases; unmatched bases: 10. Germline CDR1 MNHEY, CDR2 SMNVEV (reference sequence). The CDR3 DNA reads as TGTGCCAGCAGTCCACAACAGGGGATGAACTACGAGCAGTACTTC. This encodes CASSPQQGMNYEQYF.

In this sample, this clonotype turned up many times. The rearrangement joins TRBV29-1 to TRBJ1-2; 7 bases align to TRBD1. CDR3 length: 14 amino acids. Looked up from germline, CDR1 is SQVTM and CDR2 is ANQGSEA. With 3 bases clipped from V and 12 bases from J, the junction kept 16 bases outside the gene matches. The CDR3 spells CSVDSLGETGYNTF. CDR3 coding DNA: TGCAGCGTTGATTCTTTGGGCGAGACAGGGTACAACACCTTC.

Ten or more counts support this clonotype. This sequence joins TRBV15 and TRBJ2-5; 9 bases are a match to TRBD1. Germline-derived CDR1 and CDR2 are LNHNV and YYDKDF (reference sequence). The V gene end was trimmed by 1 base and the J gene end by 0 bases; junction bases not matched to a gene: 3. The CDR3 has 16 residues. The CDR3 protein is CATSRGDRENQETQYF. The DNA for the CDR3 is TGTGCCACCAGCAGAGGGGACAGGGAAAACCAAGAGACCCAGTACTTC.

This clonotype came up many times. The chain combines TRBV5-1 with TRBJ2-7; D unclear. CDR3 length: 13 amino acids. Trimming removed 2 bases at V and 3 bases at J, with 9 bases between. The V gene's germline CDR1 is SGHRS and CDR2 YFSETQ. CDR3 sequence reads: CASSFRANYEQYF. The CDR3 DNA reads TGCGCCAGCAGCTTTAGGGCGAACTACGAGCAGTACTTC.

This clonotype was seen many times. The gene calls are TRBV5-6 and TRBJ1-4; D possibly corresponds to TRBD1 (5 bases). The CDR3 extends over 13 amino acids. CDR1 and CDR2 from the germline V gene are SGHDT and YYEEEE. Trimming took 4 bases from V and 4 from J, leaving 8 bases between them. The DNA for the CDR3 is TGTGCCAGCAGCATTGACAGTAATGAAAAACTGTTTTTT. Amino acid sequence: CASSIDSNEKLFF.

The chain employs TRBV7-9 and TRBJ2-1, with 12 bases aligning to TRBD2. The CDR3 spans 15 residues. Germline V lookup: CDR1 SEHNR, CDR2 FQNEAQ (reference sequence). The V segment lost 2 bases and the J segment 7 bases; nucleotides outside the gene matches: 3. In nucleotides, the CDR3 is TGTGCCAGCAGCTTATCAACTAGCGGGAGGAATGAGCAGTTCTTC. Protein sequence: CASSLSTSGRNEQFF. The entire variable domain, with the rest obtained from reference TRBV7-9 and TRBJ2-1, is as follows: DTGVSQNPRHKITKRGQNVTFRCDPISEHNRLYWYRQTLGQGPEFLTYFQNEAQLEKSRLLSDRFSAERPKGSFSTLEIQRTEQGDSAMYLCASSLSTSGRNEQFFGPGTRLTVL.

The chain combines TRBV20-1 with TRBJ2-7, with D perhaps TRBD1 or TRBD2 (6 bases each). Germline V gene lookup returns CDR1 DFQATT and CDR2 SNEGSKA (reference sequence). V was clipped by 2 bases and J by 6 bases, with 17 bases between them. There are 14 residues in the CDR3. CDR3 sequence (DNA): TGCAGTGCTAGATACGCAGGGGACTTTCTCGAGCAGTACTTC. Its protein is CSARYAGDFLEQYF.

This clonotype was counted at least ten times. The V call is TRBV10-3, the J call TRBJ2-5; tentatively, D is TRBD1 (6 bases). Germline assignment: CDR1 ENHRY and CDR2 SYGVKD. Trimming left V 9 bases short and J 1 base short, with 15 bases between. The CDR3 covers 14 residues. CDR3 sequence reads: CAISPGTPQETQYF. The DNA of the CDR3 is TGTGCCATTTCTCCCGGGACACCCCAAGAGACCCAGTACTTC.

This clonotype has ten or more counts. The gene calls are TRBV20-1 and TRBJ2-3; 9 bases match TRBD2. Germline loops: CDR1 DFQATT, CDR2 SNEGSKA (reference sequence). V dropped 0 bases and J dropped 0; count of bases not matched to a gene: 7. The CDR3 contains 17 residues. CDR3 sequence reads: CSARDRDSGSSTDTQYF. The CDR3 DNA follows: TGCAGTGCTAGAGATCGTGATAGCGGGAGCAGCACAGATACGCAGTATTTT.